This T cell receptor beta chain was profiled in a study of shared clonotypes between healthy human individuals. General observations from the study: Sorted-subset sequencing, rarefaction showed, was incomplete despite large depth.

Original processing notes: Filtering was not the same, since immunoSEQ gave junction-only sequences without quality scores. Profiling relied on immunoSEQ multiplex PCR, and the TCRdb table lists in-frame clones only, not all of them. The V and J calls and clone size were taken over from that table, and D and trimming were inferred from the DNA. This table holds 2 million to 3 million clones, 93% found once. Note on this clone: The antigen is unknown. Other DNA sequences in this sample translate to the same CDR3.

The clonotype originates from a man between 18 and 29 years old in good health. Some clones in this sample may be carry-over from other donors' samples. Material: naive CD4+ T cells from PBMCs. Described subset: CD45RA+ positively selected.

The CDR3 spells CASSQDFTGELFF. The CDR3 DNA reads as TGCGCCAGCAGCCAAGACTTCACCGGGGAGCTGTTTTTT. The V and J genes are TRBV5-1 and TRBJ2-2, with unresolved D. CDR1 and CDR2 from the germline V gene are SGHRS and YFSETQ. The germline V and J ends were trimmed by 4 bases and 4 bases, with 8 bases remaining between them. The CDR3 length is 13 residues.